What follows describes a single T cell receptor (beta chain). Its antigen is still unknown. The germline V gene has CDR1 SGHTA and CDR2 FQGNSA. V was cut by 6 bases and J by 4 bases, with 10 bases left in between. The CDR3 is made up of 13 amino acids. The related graft donor's blood sample was taken on the day of bone marrow donation. The data were obtained in a study of T cells after posttransplantation cyclophosphamide. Whole-study results and caveats: TRB clonality was highly associated with recipient CMV seropositivity and reactivation. Donor CD8+ memory clones often dominated recipient blood repertoires at later times.

Measured with immunoSEQ multiplex PCR; TCRdb has only the in-frame clones, and not every one. The table shows about 52,000 clones, with 94% occurring only once. This chain joins TRBV7-2 and TRBJ2-1; maybe TRBD1 (5 bases). Source material: PBMCs. The clonotype originates from a woman aged 25 to 39 in good health and a related stem cell transplant donor. The CDR3 DNA sequence: TGTGCCAGCAGAGGGGTGGGGTACAATGAGCAGTTCTTC. Translation gives CASRGVGYNEQFF.